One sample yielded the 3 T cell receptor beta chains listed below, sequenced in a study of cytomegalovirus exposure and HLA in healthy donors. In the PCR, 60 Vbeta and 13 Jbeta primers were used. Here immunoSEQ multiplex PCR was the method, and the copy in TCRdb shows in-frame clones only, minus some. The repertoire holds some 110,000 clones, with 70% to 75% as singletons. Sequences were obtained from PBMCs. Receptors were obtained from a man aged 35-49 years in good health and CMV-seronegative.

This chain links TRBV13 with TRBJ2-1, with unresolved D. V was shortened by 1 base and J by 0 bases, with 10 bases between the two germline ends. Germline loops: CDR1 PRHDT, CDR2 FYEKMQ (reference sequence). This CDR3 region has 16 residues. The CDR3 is CASSLVRKSSYNEQFF. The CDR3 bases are TGTGCCAGCAGCTTAGTCAGAAAAAGCTCCTACAATGAGCAGTTCTTC. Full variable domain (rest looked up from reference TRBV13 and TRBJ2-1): AAGVIQSPRHLIKEKRETATLKCYPIPRHDTVYWYQQGPGQDPQFLISFYEKMQSDKGSIPDRFSAQQFSDYHSELNMSSLELGDSALYFCASSLVRKSSYNEQFFGPGTRLTVL.

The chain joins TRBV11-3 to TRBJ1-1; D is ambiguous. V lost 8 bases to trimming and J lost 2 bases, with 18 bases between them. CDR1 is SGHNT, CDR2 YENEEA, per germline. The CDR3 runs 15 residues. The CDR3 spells CASQKHDGGNTEAFF. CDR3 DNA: TGTGCCAGCCAAAAACACGATGGCGGAAACACTGAAGCTTTCTTT.

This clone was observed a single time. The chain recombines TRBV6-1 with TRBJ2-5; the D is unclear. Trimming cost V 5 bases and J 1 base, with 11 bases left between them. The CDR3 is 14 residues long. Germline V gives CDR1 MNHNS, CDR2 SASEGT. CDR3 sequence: CASSLVGIQETQYF. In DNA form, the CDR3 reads TGTGCCAGCAGTTTGGTCGGTATCCAAGAGACCCAGTACTTC.